The 21 T cell receptor beta chains below come from one sample, sequenced in a study of blood T cell repertoires in COVID-19. Profiling relied on immunoSEQ multiplex PCR, and the TCRdb table lists in-frame clones only, not all of them. The sample shows some 450,000 clones, approximately 90% of them seen only once. The sample comprised peripheral blood. Receptors were obtained from a woman aged 45-60 years with COVID-19, enrolled during active disease.

The chain joins TRBV24-1 to TRBJ1-3; D gene unclear. This CDR3 has 15 residues. Trimming shortened V by 3 bases and J by 5 bases, and 13 bases separated the two germline ends. CDR1 and CDR2 (germline): KGHDR, SFDVKD. This CDR3 reads CATSDPRKPRNTIYF. The DNA for the CDR3 is TGTGCCACCAGTGATCCGCGGAAACCTAGAAACACCATATATTTT.

This clone has more than one count but fewer than ten. V gene TRBV27 combines with J gene TRBJ1-2, with TRBD1 identical over 7 bases. Germline V gene lookup returns CDR1 MNHEY and CDR2 SMNVEV (reference sequence). The CDR3 loop spans 15 amino acids. V gave up 6 bases and J gave up 2 bases; unmatched junction bases: 9. CDR3 coding DNA: TGTGCCAGCAGCTACGACAGGGTTAAGAACTATGGCTACACCTTC. Translated, it gives CASSYDRVKNYGYTF.

V usage is TRBV5-8 and J usage is TRBJ1-4; D ambiguous. The length of the CDR3 is 13 residues. The germline V gene has CDR1 SGHTS and CDR2 YDEGEE. The V end lost 2 bases, the J end lost 12 bases, and 14 bases lay between the germline ends. The CDR3: CASSFGGTGELFF. CDR3 coding DNA: TGTGCCAGCAGCTTCGGAGGAACTGGGGAACTGTTTTTT. Looking up the rest from reference TRBV5-8 and TRBJ1-4 gives the full variable domain: EAGVTQSPTHLIKTRGQQATLRCSPISGHTSVYWYQQALGLGLQFLLWYDEGEERNRGNFPPRFSGRQFPNYSSELNVNALELEDSALYLCASSFGGTGELFFGSGTQLSVL.

This clone has only one observation. V and J are TRBV6-1 and TRBJ2-7; D not resolved. V was trimmed by 0 bases and J by 3 bases, leaving 15 bases between them. Germline V lookup: CDR1 MNHNS, CDR2 SASEGT. The CDR3 has 16 residues. CDR3 nucleotides: TGTGCCAGCAGTGAAGCCTCCTGGCAGGTCAGCTACGAGCAGTACTTC. Protein sequence: CASSEASWQVSYEQYF.

This chain uses TRBV3-1 (or the pseudogene TRBV3-2) with TRBJ1-1, with a weak D call TRBD1 (5 bases). This CDR3 contains 14 residues. Between the trimmed V and J ends, which lost 3 bases and 8 bases, there was a span of 16 bases. Germline CDR1 LGHDT, CDR2 YNNKEL (reference sequence). The CDR3 nucleotides read TGTGCCAGCAGCCAGGACCTCGGGACTGAGGAAGCTTTCTTT. It translates to CASSQDLGTEEAFF.

This clone was picked up one time. The V gene is TRBV11-2, the J gene TRBJ2-1, with a tentative D call TRBD1 (5 bases). The CDR3 has 11 residues. Trimming stripped 1 base from V and 12 bases from J, with 7 bases between. Germline assignment: CDR1 SGHAT and CDR2 FQNNGV. The CDR3, as DNA: TGTGCCAGCAGCTTAGGGGGCGGGCAGTTCTTC. Its protein product is CASSLGGGQFF.

A single count supports this clone. The V gene is TRBV10-2, the J gene TRBJ1-4; D is ambiguous. CDR1 WSHSY and CDR2 SAAADI come from the germline V gene. Trimming shortened V by 4 bases and J by 1 base, and 7 bases separated the two germline ends. The CDR3 sequence is 14 residues long. CDR3 in amino acids: CASSGEITNEKLFF. For the CDR3, the DNA is TGCGCCAGCAGTGGGGAGATAACTAATGAAAAACTGTTTTTT.

The CDR3 loop is CASSPRSRGSKSERNYGYTF. The DNA of the CDR3 is TGCGCCAGCAGCCCGAGATCGAGGGGGTCAAAAAGCGAGCGTAACTATGGCTACACCTTC. The rearrangement uses TRBV4-1 and TRBJ1-2; tentatively, D is TRBD1 (6 bases). The CDR3 sequence is 20 residues long. Germline V CDR1 and CDR2: MGHRA, YSYEKL. V lost 4 bases, J lost 1 base, and 28 bases lay in between.

This chain uses TRBV6-1 with TRBJ1-1; the match to TRBD1 covers 7 bases. The CDR3 covers 15 residues. The germline gives CDR1 MNHNS, CDR2 SASEGT. The junction had 6 bases not matched to a gene; V was cut back by 3 bases and J by 2 bases. The CDR3 protein is CASSDKGQINTEAFF. CDR3 nucleotides: TGTGCCAGCAGTGATAAGGGACAGATAAACACTGAAGCTTTCTTT.

This clone was seen only once. The rearrangement links TRBV28 to TRBJ2-2, with a weak D call TRBD2 (5 bases). CDR1 is MDHEN and CDR2 is SYDVKM in the germline V gene. V lost 10 bases and J 6 bases, leaving 21 bases between the germline ends. The CDR3 is 15 amino acids. The CDR3 DNA reads as TGTGCCACCAGAGGTAGTACCCGAGGGTCCGGGGAGCTGTTTTTT. Its translation is CATRGSTRGSGELFF.

J is TRBJ1-5 and V is TRBV12-3 or TRBV12-4; D gene ambiguous. V was clipped by 2 bases and J by 4 bases, with 6 bases between them. The CDR3 loop spans 13 amino acids. The CDR3 nucleotides read TGTGCCAGCAGTTTAAATCGGAATCAGCCCCAGCATTTT. Protein product: CASSLNRNQPQHF.

This clone showed up just once. This chain uses TRBV11-3 with TRBJ2-7; D unresolved. Germline lookup yields CDR1 SGHNT and CDR2 YENEEA. V was pared by 4 bases and J by 5 bases, with 15 bases between. This CDR3 has 14 residues. The CDR3 bases are TGTGCCAGCAGCTACCCCCCCCAGAATCACGAGCAGTACTTC. Translation gives CASSYPPQNHEQYF.

This chain connects TRBV18 to TRBJ2-1, with 9 positions matching TRBD1. The CDR3 has 14 residues. J was trimmed by 8 bases and V by 8 bases; bases with no gene match: 10. Germline CDR1 KGHSH, CDR2 LQKENI. The CDR3 DNA sequence: TGTGCCAGCAAACAGGGGGCTGGTATAGATGAGCAGTTCTTC. Translating it yields CASKQGAGIDEQFF.

This clone was seen once. At the DNA level, this CDR3 is encoded by other sequences in the same sample as well. This chain joins TRBV27 and TRBJ2-7; a possible D gene is TRBD1 (5 bases). The germline V and J ends were trimmed by 2 bases and 2 bases, with 7 bases remaining between them. The CDR3 consists of 13 residues. CDR1 is MNHEY and CDR2 is SMNVEV in the germline V gene (reference sequence). The CDR3 protein is CASSLQGPYEQYF. The CDR3 DNA sequence: TGTGCCAGCAGTTTACAGGGCCCCTACGAGCAGTACTTC.

The chain couples TRBV2 to TRBJ2-6; the match to TRBD1 covers 10 bases. CDR3 size: 17 residues. CDR1 SNHLY and CDR2 FYNNEI come from the germline V gene. V was clipped by 7 bases and J by 0 bases; unmatched bases: 6. The CDR3 DNA reads as TGTGCCAGCACCAGGGACAGGGGCGGCTCTGGGGCCAACGTCCTGACTTTC. It encodes CASTRDRGGSGANVLTF.

This clone was seen once. The J gene is TRBJ1-1, the V gene TRBV24-1; possible D gene TRBD1, 5 bases. V lost 5 bases and J lost 3, with 21 bases in between. The CDR3 consists of 17 residues. Germline CDR1 KGHDR, CDR2 SFDVKD. The CDR3 sequence: CATSACTGMGGDTEAFF. The CDR3 nucleotides are TGTGCCACCAGTGCCTGTACGGGAATGGGGGGGGACACTGAAGCTTTCTTT.

The V and J genes are TRBV5-1 and TRBJ2-2, with 9 bases that match TRBD1. Germline CDR1 SGHRS, CDR2 YFSETQ. The CDR3 has 16 amino acids. V was pared by 0 bases and J by 1 base, with 1 base of the junction left unmatched. CDR3: CASSLEGQGNTGELFF. CDR3 nucleotides: TGCGCCAGCAGCTTGGAGGGACAGGGGAACACCGGGGAGCTGTTTTTT.

The V and J genes are TRBV9 and TRBJ1-2; 7 bases align to TRBD1. In germline, CDR1 is SGDLS, CDR2 YYNGEE. J lost 1 base, V lost 0 bases, and 6 bases had no gene match. The CDR3 runs 16 residues. The CDR3 DNA follows: TGTGCCAGCAGCGTAGCCACGGACAGGCTTAACTATGGCTACACCTTC. Residues: CASSVATDRLNYGYTF.

This clone was seen a single time. The DNA for the CDR3 is TGTGCCAGCAGCAGACTATCCGGGACAAACTATGGCTACACCTTC. The encoded protein is CASSRLSGTNYGYTF. The rearrangement uses TRBV5-8 and TRBJ1-2; D may be TRBD1 (6 bases). The germline V gene encodes CDR1 SGHTS and CDR2 YDEGEE. V was pared by 4 bases and J by 2 bases, with 15 bases between. This CDR3 has 15 amino acids.

The V gene is TRBV29-1, the J gene TRBJ2-2; 10 bases match TRBD1. The CDR3 spans 15 residues. Trimming removed 6 bases from V and 7 bases from J; junction bases left unmatched: 11. Germline loops: CDR1 SQVTM, CDR2 ANQGSEA. The CDR3 region is CSVIPGQGSDGELFF. In DNA form, the CDR3 reads TGCAGCGTCATACCGGGACAGGGGTCTGACGGGGAGCTGTTTTTT.

This rearrangement joins TRBV3-1 (or the pseudogene TRBV3-2) to TRBJ2-2, with unresolved D. Germline loops: CDR1 LGHDT, CDR2 YNNKEL (reference sequence). This CDR3 region has 14 residues. V gave up 6 bases and J gave up 0 bases, with 8 bases separating them. CDR3 in amino acids: CASSPRSNTGELFF. CDR3 bases: TGTGCCAGCAGTCCACGGTCGAACACCGGGGAGCTGTTTTTT.